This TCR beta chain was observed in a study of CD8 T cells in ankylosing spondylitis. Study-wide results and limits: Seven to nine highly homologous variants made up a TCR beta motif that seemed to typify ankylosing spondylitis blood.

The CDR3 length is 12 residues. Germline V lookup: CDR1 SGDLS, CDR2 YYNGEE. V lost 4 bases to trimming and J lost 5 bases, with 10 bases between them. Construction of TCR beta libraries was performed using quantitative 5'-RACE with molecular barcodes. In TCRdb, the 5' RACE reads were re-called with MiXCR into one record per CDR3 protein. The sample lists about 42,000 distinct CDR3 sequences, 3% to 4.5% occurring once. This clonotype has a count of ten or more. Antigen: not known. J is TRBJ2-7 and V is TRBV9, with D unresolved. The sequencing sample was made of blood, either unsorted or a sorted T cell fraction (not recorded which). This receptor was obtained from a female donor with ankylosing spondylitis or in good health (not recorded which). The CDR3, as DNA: TGTGCCAGCAGCTTCCAGGACCACGAGCAGTACTTC. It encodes CASSFQDHEQYF.